This T cell receptor (beta chain) appears in the sequencing data of a study of STAT5B mutations in CD4+ large granular lymphocyte leukemia. For this clone: Its antigen is as yet unknown.

Sequencing used immunoSEQ multiplex PCR; TCRdb keeps in-frame clones, though not all of them. The data contain approximately 20,000 clones, roughly 83% of them singletons. The J segment lost 5 bases and the V segment lost 10 bases, leaving 5 bases of the junction unmatched. This CDR3 contains 13 residues. Germline CDR1 and CDR2: ENHRY and SYGVKD. Broader study findings: Higher CD4+ than CD8+ T-LGLL clonality might reflect small sample size.

The rearrangement uses TRBV10-3 and TRBJ2-3; 11 bases are a match to TRBD1. This TCR was sampled from a human donor in good health. The sequencing sample was made of CD4+ T cells from blood buffy coats. CDR3 amino acids: CATADRGQDTQYF. CDR3 nucleotides: TGTGCCACAGCGGACAGGGGGCAAGATACGCAGTATTTT.